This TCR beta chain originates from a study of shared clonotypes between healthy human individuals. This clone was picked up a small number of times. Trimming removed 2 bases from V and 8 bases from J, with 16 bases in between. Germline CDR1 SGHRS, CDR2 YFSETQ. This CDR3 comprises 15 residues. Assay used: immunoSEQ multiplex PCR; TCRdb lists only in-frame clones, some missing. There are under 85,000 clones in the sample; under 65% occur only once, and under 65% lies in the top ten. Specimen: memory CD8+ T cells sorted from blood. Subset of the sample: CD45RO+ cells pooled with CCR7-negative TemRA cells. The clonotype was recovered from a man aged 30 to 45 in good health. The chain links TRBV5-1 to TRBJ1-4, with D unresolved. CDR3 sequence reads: CASSLTTVEGEKLFF. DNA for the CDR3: TGCGCCAGCAGCTTAACGACCGTTGAAGGCGAAAAACTGTTTTTT.